This T cell receptor (beta chain) was sequenced for a study of identical twins. This CDR3 comprises 14 residues. Trimming shortened V by 6 bases and J by 8 bases, and 20 bases separated the two germline ends. Germline V gene data show CDR1 as SGHNT and CDR2 as YYREEE (reference sequence). TCRdb called the 5' RACE reads again in MiXCR, with one record for every CDR3 protein. The table shows around 250,000 distinct CDR3 sequences, with over 5% occurring only once. This sample was also put to use in a study of T cells expressing NK-cell markers. From that study: The use of an anti-gamma-delta TCR antibody, which was added in several experiments, restricted sorting to T cells expressing alpha-beta TCR.

This rearrangement joins TRBV5-4 to TRBJ1-2; D might be TRBD1 (6 bases). This sequence originates from a woman between 18 and 29 years old in good health. What was sequenced was CD8+ T cells sorted from blood. The CDR3 DNA is TGTGCCAGCACACCCCCGGGGGCTCCGGAGGGCTACACCTTC. Its protein is CASTPPGAPEGYTF.